This TCR beta chain was sequenced during a study of T cells in Graves' hyperthyroidism and ophthalmopathy. Whole-study findings and limits: Ophthalmopathy could be told apart from stable hyperthyroidism with a 13 V-J model.

Uncontrolled infection, other autoimmune disease, pregnancy or lactation disqualified patients from enrolment. In making diagnoses, clinical symptoms, serum thyroxine and TRAb, thyroid ultrasound and orbital computed tomography were all used. To note about this clonotype: Its antigen remains unknown.

Using RNA transcripts as the source, TCR beta CDR3 regions were amplified. The primer set for the first-round RT-PCR of the TCR CDR3 was HTBI. TCRdb independently ran MiXCR on the multiplex PCR reads; one entry per CDR3 protein. The sample lists 660,000 or so distinct CDR3 sequences, just under 45% occurring once. CDR1 and CDR2 from the germline V gene are ENHRY and SYGVKD. CDR3 length equals 14 residues. Trimming took 10 bases from V and 3 from J, leaving 15 bases between them. The material sequenced was peripheral blood or thyroid tissue (not recorded which). The chain uses TRBV10-3 and TRBJ2-2, with D perhaps matching TRBD1 (6 bases). The TCR sequence derives from an adult man with Graves' disease, either hyperthyroidism or ophthalmopathy (not recorded which). CDR3 loop: CASRSGQYTGELFF. The CDR3 DNA follows: TGTGCCAGCAGGAGCGGACAGTACACCGGGGAGCTGTTTTTT.